The sequence of this TCR beta chain was determined in a study of cytomegalovirus exposure and HLA in healthy donors. The study ran its PCR with 60 Vbeta and 13 Jbeta primers. Sequencing used immunoSEQ multiplex PCR; TCRdb keeps in-frame clones, though not all of them. The sample gives over 95,000 clones, about 83% of which show up once; approximately 2.4% is in the top ten. The germline CDR1 and CDR2 sequences are MDHEN and SYDVKM. Trimming left V 6 bases short and J 7 bases short, with 19 bases between. The CDR3 is 15 amino acids. Sequenced sample: PBMCs. The chain links TRBV28 to TRBJ2-1; possibly TRBD2 for D (6 bases). The clonotype originates from a female donor in good health and CMV-seronegative. Here the CDR3 reads CASRGSDGGSNEQFF. CDR3 coding DNA: TGTGCCAGCAGGGGTTCAGATGGAGGGTCGAATGAGCAGTTCTTC.